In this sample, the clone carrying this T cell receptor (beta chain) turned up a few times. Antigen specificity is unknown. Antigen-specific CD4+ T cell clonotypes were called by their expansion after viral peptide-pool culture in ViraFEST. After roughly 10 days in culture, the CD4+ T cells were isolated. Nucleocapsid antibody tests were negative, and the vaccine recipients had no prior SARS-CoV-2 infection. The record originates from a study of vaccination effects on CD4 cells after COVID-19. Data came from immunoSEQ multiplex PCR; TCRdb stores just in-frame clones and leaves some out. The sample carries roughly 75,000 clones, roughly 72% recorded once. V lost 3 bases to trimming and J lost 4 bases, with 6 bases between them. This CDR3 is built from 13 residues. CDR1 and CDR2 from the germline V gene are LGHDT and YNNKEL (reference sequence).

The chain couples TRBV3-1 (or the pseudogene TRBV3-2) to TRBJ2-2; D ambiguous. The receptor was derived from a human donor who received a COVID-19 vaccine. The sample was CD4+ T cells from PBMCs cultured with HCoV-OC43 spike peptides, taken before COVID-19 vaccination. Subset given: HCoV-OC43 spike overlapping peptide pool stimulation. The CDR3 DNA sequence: TGTGCCAGCAGCCATCCGGGCACCGGGGAGCTGTTTTTT. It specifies CASSHPGTGELFF.